Reported below is one T cell receptor beta chain. How the authors handled the data: Scientists estimated how many nucleated cells there were by amplifying reference gene primers. The assay was immunoSEQ multiplex PCR, and TCRdb's table has in-frame clones only and misses some. Clone size and the V and J calls come from that table; the DNA yielded D and trimming. Of 200,000 to 300,000 clones detected, 75% to 85% appear once; the ten largest clones hold approximately 8.6%. The entry originates in a study of blood T cell repertoires in COVID-19. Study-wide context: Nucleic acid was either cDNA or gDNA, and it came from T cells, B-cell-depleted T cells, or PBMCs.

Those who participated ranged in age from roughly 18 to 100 years and resided in about two dozen US areas. Participants reported their clinical history, and cohort assignment relied on those reports. The V gene end was trimmed by 7 bases and the J gene end by 3 bases; junction bases not matched to a gene: 2. The CDR3 is made up of 13 amino acids. Per the germline V gene, CDR1 is GTSNPN and CDR2 is SVGIG (reference sequence). This clonotype originated in a woman aged 45-60 years with acute COVID-19. The chain recombines TRBV30 with TRBJ2-1; 11 positions agree with TRBD2. Source material: PBMCs or T cells enriched from blood (not recorded which). CDR3 residues: CASSGGNYNEQFF. CDR3 DNA sequence: TGTGCCTCTAGCGGGGGGAACTACAATGAGCAGTTCTTC.